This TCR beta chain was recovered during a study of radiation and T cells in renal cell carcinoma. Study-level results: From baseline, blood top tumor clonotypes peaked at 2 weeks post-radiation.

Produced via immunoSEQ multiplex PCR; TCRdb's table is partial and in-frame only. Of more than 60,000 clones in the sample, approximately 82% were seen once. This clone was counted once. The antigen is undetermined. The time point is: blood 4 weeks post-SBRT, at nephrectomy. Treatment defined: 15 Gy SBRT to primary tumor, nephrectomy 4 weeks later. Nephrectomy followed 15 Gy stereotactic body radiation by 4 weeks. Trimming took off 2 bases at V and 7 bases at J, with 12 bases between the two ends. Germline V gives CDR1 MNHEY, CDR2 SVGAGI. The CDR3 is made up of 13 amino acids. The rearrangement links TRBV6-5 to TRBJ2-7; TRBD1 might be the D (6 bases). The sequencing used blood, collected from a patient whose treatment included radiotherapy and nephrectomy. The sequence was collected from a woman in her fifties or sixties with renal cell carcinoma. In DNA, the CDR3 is TGTGCCAGCAGTTACCCCGGGACACTAGAGCAGTACTTC. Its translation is CASSYPGTLEQYF.